These 14 T cell receptor beta chains share one sample of origin, sequenced in a study of T cells in Graves' hyperthyroidism and ophthalmopathy. The investigators amplified TCR beta CDR3 regions from RNA transcripts. With the HTBI primer set, the TCR CDR3 went through a first round of RT-PCR. TCRdb independently ran MiXCR on the multiplex PCR reads; one entry per CDR3 protein. The table includes some 650,000 distinct CDR3 sequences, about 16% detected once. Specimen: blood. Receptor source: a woman aged 40 to 49 with Graves' ophthalmopathy.

The chain links TRBV6-2 or TRBV6-3 to TRBJ2-3; D tentatively fits TRBD1 or TRBD2 (5 bases each). V lost 5 bases, J lost 3 bases, and 15 bases lay in between. This CDR3 comprises 15 residues. Germline lookup yields CDR1 MNHEY and CDR2 SVGEGT. This chain's CDR3 is CASSAGTDLTDTQYF. The CDR3 bases are TGTGCCAGCAGTGCCGGGACCGACCTTACAGATACGCAGTATTTT.

At least ten counts were recorded for this clonotype. This chain joins TRBV18 and TRBJ1-1; the D gene is possibly TRBD1 (5 bases). Germline CDR1 and CDR2: KGHSH and LQKENI. The CDR3 runs 13 residues. With 6 bases removed from V and 10 bases from J, the gap between germline ends came to 18 bases. CDR3 sequence reads: CASSIREGSGAFF. The CDR3 coding sequence is TGTGCCAGCTCCATACGGGAGGGGTCAGGAGCTTTCTTT. The full variable domain, its missing parts supplied by reference TRBV18 and TRBJ1-1, is NAGVMQNPRHLVRRRGQEARLRCSPMKGHSHVYWYRQLPEEGLKFMVYLQKENIIDESGMPKERFSAEFPKEGPSILRIQQVVRGDSAAYFCASSIREGSGAFFGQGTRLTVV.

The chain has TRBV12-3 or TRBV12-4 and TRBJ2-3; no definite D call. The CDR3 contains 14 residues. V gave up 3 bases and J gave up 10 bases, with 17 bases separating them. The CDR3 region has the DNA TGTGCCAGCAGTTTGAATGACGGCCTCACGGCGCAGTATTTT. Protein product: CASSLNDGLTAQYF.

This clonotype was picked up many times. This rearrangement joins TRBV2 to TRBJ2-2, with TRBD1 identical over 7 bases. The germline V gene encodes CDR1 SNHLY and CDR2 FYNNEI. The V and J ends lost 8 bases and 3 bases, in that order; junction bases with no gene match: 9. This CDR3 is 15 amino acids long. The CDR3: CASHRGTEYTGELFF. The CDR3 DNA reads TGTGCCAGCCATAGGGGGACAGAGTACACCGGGGAGCTGTTTTTT.

With regard to this clonotype: A much bigger clone sits one base away, suggesting this may be a read error. The chain is built from TRBV5-6 and TRBJ1-5, with no clear D. Trimming cost V 3 bases and J 4 bases, with 17 bases left between them. Germline assignment: CDR1 SGHDT and CDR2 YYEEEE. The CDR3 loop spans 16 amino acids. The CDR3 nucleotides are TGTGCCAGCAGCTCCCAGAGTGAACGTGAGAATCAGCCCCAGCATTTT. Its protein is CASSSQSERENQPQHF.

V gene TRBV19 combines with J gene TRBJ2-5, with D possibly being TRBD2 (5 bases). V was shortened by 5 bases and J by 1 base, with 8 bases between the two germline ends. CDR1 is LNHDA and CDR2 is SQIVND in the germline V gene (reference sequence). This CDR3 contains 13 residues. CDR3 DNA: TGTGCCAGTAGTGAGGGAGTCCAAGAGACCCAGTACTTC. The encoded protein is CASSEGVQETQYF.

This clonotype has at least ten counts. The V call is TRBV12-3 or TRBV12-4, the J call TRBJ2-7, with D tentatively TRBD2 (5 bases). The CDR3 covers 14 residues. Trimming left V 1 base short and J 2 bases short, with 9 bases between. The CDR3 region is CASSLGGYTYEQYF. For the CDR3, the DNA is TGTGCCAGCAGTTTAGGAGGGTATACCTACGAGCAGTACTTC.

This clonotype appeared many times. CDR3 in amino acids: CSARGTSVVGRGELFF. The CDR3 region has the DNA TGCAGTGCTAGAGGGACTAGCGTGGTTGGGAGAGGGGAGCTGTTTTTT. The chain combines TRBV20-1 with TRBJ2-2, with 9 bases identical to TRBD2. Germline V gives CDR1 DFQATT, CDR2 SNEGSKA (reference sequence). The junction had 11 bases not matched to a gene; V was cut back by 1 base and J by 8 bases. CDR3 length: 16 amino acids.

This clonotype has ten or more counts. The chain joins TRBV6-1 to TRBJ1-2; TRBD1 is a possible D gene (6 bases). Germline V gene lookup returns CDR1 MNHNS and CDR2 SASEGT. V gave up 8 bases and J gave up 8 bases, with 21 bases separating them. This CDR3 has 14 amino acids. The chain's CDR3 is CASGTRQVGSGYTF. DNA of the CDR3: TGTGCCAGCGGCACCAGACAGGTCGGGTCCGGCTACACCTTC.

The table lists this clonotype with many counts. The genes are TRBV5-5 and TRBJ2-7; possible D gene TRBD1, 5 bases. V was shortened by 4 bases and J by 4 bases, with 18 bases between the two germline ends. Germline CDR1 and CDR2: SGHKS and YYEKEE (reference sequence). This CDR3 spans 15 amino acids. This CDR3 is CASSDKQGSQYEQYF. The CDR3 DNA follows: TGTGCCAGCAGCGATAAGCAGGGAAGTCAGTACGAGCAGTACTTC.

This clonotype has at least ten counts. The CDR3, as DNA: TGCGCCAGCAGCTTGGGGCAGGGCTTCTACAATGAGCAGTTCTTC. This encodes CASSLGQGFYNEQFF. V and J are TRBV5-1 and TRBJ2-1; TRBD1 is a possible D gene (5 bases). This CDR3 region has 15 residues. Trimming took 0 bases from V and 3 from J, leaving 10 bases between them. Germline-derived CDR1 and CDR2 are SGHRS and YFSETQ.

Many counts were recorded for this clonotype. The rearrangement joins TRBV30 to TRBJ1-5, with TRBD1 as a possible D gene (6 bases). Trimming stripped 1 base from V and 7 bases from J, with 14 bases between. CDR1 is GTSNPN, CDR2 SVGIG, per germline (reference sequence). The CDR3 consists of 14 residues. CDR3 sequence reads: CAWSATGRRQPQHF. CDR3 DNA: TGTGCCTGGAGTGCGACAGGCCGAAGGCAGCCCCAGCATTTT.

This rearrangement joins TRBV6-1 to TRBJ1-2; no clear D. The CDR3 has 14 residues. CDR1 is MNHNS, CDR2 SASEGT, per germline. The V gene lost 1 base and the J gene lost 2 bases, with 8 bases spanning the gap. The CDR3 is CASSEGGQNYGYTF. Written as DNA, the CDR3 is TGTGCCAGCAGTGAAGGAGGTCAGAACTATGGCTACACCTTC.

The genes are TRBV5-1 and TRBJ2-2; D might be TRBD1 (5 bases). CDR3 size: 14 residues. Between the trimmed V and J ends, which lost 4 bases and 6 bases, there was a span of 13 bases. The germline CDR1 and CDR2 sequences are SGHRS and YFSETQ. CDR3: CASSPEQGAGELFF. The CDR3 DNA sequence: TGCGCCAGCAGCCCGGAGCAAGGGGCCGGGGAGCTGTTTTTT.